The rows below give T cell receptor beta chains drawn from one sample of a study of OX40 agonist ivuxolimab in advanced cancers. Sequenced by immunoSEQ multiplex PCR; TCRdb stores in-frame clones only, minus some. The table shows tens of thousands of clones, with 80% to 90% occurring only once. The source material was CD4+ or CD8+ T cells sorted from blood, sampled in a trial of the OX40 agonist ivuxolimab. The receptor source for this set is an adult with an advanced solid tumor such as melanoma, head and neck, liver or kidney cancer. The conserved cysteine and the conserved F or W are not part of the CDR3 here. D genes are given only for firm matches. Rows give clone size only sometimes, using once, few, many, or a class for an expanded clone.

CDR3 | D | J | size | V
ASSPGDGFTDTQY | - | TRBJ2-3 | - | TRBV5-1
SVLTGQSMANVLT | TRBD1 | TRBJ2-6 | - | TRBV29-1
ASSFGPYSNQPQH | - | TRBJ1-5 | - | TRBV27
ASSPRPTGLDTQY | TRBD1 | TRBJ2-3 | - | TRBV5-5
ASSQAQQGGGQSIQY | - | TRBJ2-4 | once | TRBV4-3
AISGSANEKLF | - | TRBJ1-4 | - | TRBV10-3
ASSLAADTQY | - | TRBJ2-3 | - | TRBV7-9
ASSYSKRTEAF | - | TRBJ1-1 | - | TRBV6-5
SVGSGTGRETQY | - | TRBJ2-5 | - | TRBV29-1
ASSFAPGVTEAF | - | TRBJ1-1 | - | TRBV7-2
ASSSDTQGEKLF | - | TRBJ1-4 | - | TRBV5-1
ASSYLGRESEQF | - | TRBJ2-1 | - | TRBV6-5
ASSYSGGLAYEQY | - | TRBJ2-7 | - | TRBV6-6
ASSLSFSYEQY | - | TRBJ2-7 | once | TRBV7-2
ASSLSFTSGVQETQY | TRBD2 | TRBJ2-5 | - | TRBV13
ASSSTGIAGGSTDTQY | TRBD2 | TRBJ2-3 | - | TRBV5-1
ASSFALAAREQY | - | TRBJ2-7 | once | TRBV28
ASSRGEGYNEQF | - | TRBJ2-1 | - | TRBV7-9
ASITDGNYGYT | - | TRBJ1-2 | - | TRBV2
AWSVGGPQAGSPLH | - | TRBJ1-6 | - | TRBV30
ASSPGGVLMDTQY | - | TRBJ2-3 | - | TRBV19
AWSKGVEDGYT | - | TRBJ1-2 | - | TRBV30
ASSSAGARNEQY | TRBD2 | TRBJ2-7 | once | TRBV28
ASSLFDSGEETQY | - | TRBJ2-5 | - | TRBV7-6
ASRGDRVGGYT | TRBD1 | TRBJ1-2 | - | TRBV6-1
AWSVQGANTIY | TRBD1 | TRBJ1-3 | once | TRBV30
ASSGPQGLGYEQY | TRBD1 | TRBJ2-7 | - | TRBV25-1
ASSYEGGLSPLH | - | TRBJ1-6 | - | TRBV6-5
ASSQEEAGYTDTQY | - | TRBJ2-3 | - | TRBV4-2
ASSLGGADTQY | TRBD2 | TRBJ2-3 | - | TRBV11-2
AAGSALRRTDYNEQF | - | TRBJ2-1 | - | TRBV30
ATSPTGTARGNTIY | - | TRBJ1-3 | few | TRBV15
ASSLSNRRTGELF | - | TRBJ2-2 | - | TRBV28
ASRGLASEQF | TRBD2 | TRBJ2-1 | - | TRBV6-5
ASTTGQGDSPLH | TRBD1 | TRBJ1-6 | - | TRBV6-1
ASSFGWKVRSAYNEQF | - | TRBJ2-1 | - | TRBV28
ASRTLAGGPGYNEQF | TRBD2 | TRBJ2-1 | - | TRBV19
ASSPAFLTNEKLF | - | TRBJ1-4 | few | TRBV27
SANLLIEQF | - | TRBJ2-1 | - | TRBV20-1
ASSELRLGTQY | - | TRBJ2-5 | - | TRBV6-1
ASSVNSVGEETQY | - | TRBJ2-5 | - | TRBV9
ASSLDGSGANVLT | - | TRBJ2-6 | - | TRBV5-1
AWRGATEAF | - | TRBJ1-1 | - | TRBV30
ASKKQGNSYNEQF | - | TRBJ2-1 | - | TRBV5-1
ASSQDQDREFNTIY | TRBD1 | TRBJ1-3 | - | TRBV4-3
ASREGQENTEAF | TRBD1 | TRBJ1-1 | few | TRBV7-9
ASSQDPNTGELF | - | TRBJ2-2 | - | TRBV4-3
ASSIWTENTGELF | - | TRBJ2-2 | - | TRBV19
SGGLEHNEQF | TRBD2 | TRBJ2-1 | - | TRBV29-1
ASSRDRVGGELF | TRBD1 | TRBJ2-2 | - | TRBV7-3
ATSRSGRFYGYT | - | TRBJ1-2 | - | TRBV15
ASSLGGGQTYEQY | - | TRBJ2-7 | - | TRBV5-4
SVETEEETQY | - | TRBJ2-5 | - | TRBV29-1
ASSQGHGRDEQY | - | TRBJ2-7 | - | TRBV6-6
ASSLQASGSGDTQY | TRBD2 | TRBJ2-3 | - | TRBV2
ASSWGQSLREQY | TRBD1 | TRBJ2-7 | - | TRBV7-9
ASSNPVNTEAF | - | TRBJ1-1 | - | TRBV7-8
AIRGAGPPLEQY | - | TRBJ2-7 | - | TRBV10-3
ASSEYYRGLEQY | TRBD1 | TRBJ2-5 | - | TRBV6-1
ASSNRQDGEKLF | - | TRBJ1-4 | - | TRBV19